This paragraph reports one T cell receptor beta chain. It has no known antigen specificity. Base qualities were left out, and no much larger clone turns up one base away. RNA was extracted using the RNeasy kit, and roughly 0.45 to 1 microgram was reverse transcribed with random hexamers. The immunoSEQ multiplex PCR assay, covering 54 Vbeta and 13 Jbeta segments, was used to amplify TCR beta CDR3 regions. PCR amplification bias was corrected by using a synthetic template baseline for primer optimization and computational correction. The study's processing was this. Reads were assigned to V, D and J genes according to IMGT and analyzed in immunoSEQ Analyzer, with only productive sequences retained. To calculate clonality, Shannon entropy was normalized by log2 of the number of productive unique sequences and then subtracted from one. For each patient and control, public and private clones were evaluated within the 100 most prevalent clones. Susac-specific clones were defined as absent from healthy and MS cohorts, some 1,000 published viral clones and other ImmuneACCESS disease sequences. TCRdb applied fastp at Q25 and MiXCR to the public reads, then kept only in-frame beta chains. Rows with one shared CDR3 protein collapse into an entry with the most common genes and DNA. It is TCRdb's table, rather than the study itself, that gives the V and J calls and clone size. The sample table contains about 180,000 distinct CDR3 sequences; only one count was recorded for around 95% of them. The ten largest make up approximately 0.12% of the sample.

The CDR3 starts with the cysteine, ends with the phenylalanine, and has 11 residues. The CDR3 DNA has 33 bases and is translated from base 1. From a lookup of the germline V gene (reference sequence), CDR1 and CDR2 are DFQATT and SNEGSKA. The source of the sample is a study of CD8 T cells in Susac syndrome (dated by TCRdb to between 2017 and 2020). Some background on the complete study: Of the Susac syndrome patients who were sequenced, roughly six had clinically active disease and about eight were in clinical remission. At blood withdrawal, Susac syndrome patients were either therapy-naive, taking corticosteroids (in some cases with IVIg as well), or taking IVIg alone. The study used repertoire sequencing to test whether antigen drove CD8+ T cell activation and differentiation in Susac syndrome.

Study-level results and caveats: In patients with Susac syndrome, the CD4+ T cell repertoire showed no detectable clonal expansion. The study acknowledged that relatively few individuals were included in the TCR sequencing and HLA analysis.

Peripheral blood CD8+ and CD4+ T cells from healthy donors, Susac syndrome patients and multiple sclerosis patients were profiled by high-throughput TCR beta sequencing. Recently defined diagnostic criteria for definite or probable disease were met by the Susac syndrome patients. Bulk CD8+ and CD4+ T cells were purified by magnetic negative isolation, while CD8+ TEMRA cells were enriched using FACS. Blood was drawn into EDTA tubes, processed within 24 hours, and PBMCs were isolated by density gradient centrifugation. PBMCs intended for TCR sequencing were cryopreserved in liquid nitrogen and were subsequently thawed in a 37 degrees C water bath. The sorted or isolated CD4+, CD8+ and CD8+ TEMRA cells reached a purity of at least 90%.

The sequencing sample was made of CD4+ T cells from PBMCs. This sequence originates from a human donor with Susac syndrome. The receptor chain draws on TRBV20-1 and TRBJ2-1; 8 bases in between match TRBD1. The DNA is TGCAGAGCACAGGGGGTCAATGAGCAGTTCTTC. It encodes CRAQGVNEQFF.